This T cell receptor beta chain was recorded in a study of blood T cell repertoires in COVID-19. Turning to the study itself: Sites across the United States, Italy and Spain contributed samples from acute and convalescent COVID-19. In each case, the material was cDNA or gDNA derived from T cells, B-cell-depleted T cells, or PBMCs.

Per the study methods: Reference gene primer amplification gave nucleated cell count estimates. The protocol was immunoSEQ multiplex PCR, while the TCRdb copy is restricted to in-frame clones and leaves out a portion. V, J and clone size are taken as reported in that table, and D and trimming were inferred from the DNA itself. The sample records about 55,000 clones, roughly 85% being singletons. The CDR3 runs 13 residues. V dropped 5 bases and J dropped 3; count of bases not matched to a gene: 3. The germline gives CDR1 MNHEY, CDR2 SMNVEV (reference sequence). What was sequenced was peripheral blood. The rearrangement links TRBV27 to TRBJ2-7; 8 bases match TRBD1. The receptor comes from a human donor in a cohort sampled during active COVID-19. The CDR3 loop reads CASSLGTGYEQYF. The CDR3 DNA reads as TGTGCCAGCAGTCTCGGGACAGGCTACGAGCAGTACTTC.